What follows are 2 T cell receptor beta chains derived from one specimen sequenced in a study of cytomegalovirus exposure and HLA in healthy donors. Use of 60 Vbeta and 13 Jbeta primers characterized the PCR. Libraries were prepared by immunoSEQ multiplex PCR; TCRdb keeps only in-frame clonotypes and omits some of them. The table shows approximately 150,000 clones, with about 85% occurring only once. The material sequenced was PBMCs. The receptor set was obtained from a boy younger than 10 in good health and CMV-seronegative.

The CDR3 region has the DNA TGTGCCAGCGTACCCGTCGGGGGGAGCTCCTACGAGCAGTACTTC. The encoded protein is CASVPVGGSSYEQYF. The chain couples TRBV7-9 to TRBJ2-7, with 7 bases identical to TRBD2. Germline loops: CDR1 SEHNR, CDR2 FQNEAQ (reference sequence). The CDR3 has 15 amino acids. Trimming at V came to 8 bases and at J to 0 bases, leaving 10 bases not matched to a gene.

The rearrangement joins TRBV21-1 to TRBJ1-1; no DNA check was done on the table's D call, TRBD1. TRBV21-1 is given as a pseudogene. CDR3 size: 16 residues. Here the CDR3 reads CASRPGGPILNTEAFF. CDR3 DNA: TGTGCCAGCCGTCCAGGGGGGCCAATCCTCAACACTGAAGCTTTCTTT.